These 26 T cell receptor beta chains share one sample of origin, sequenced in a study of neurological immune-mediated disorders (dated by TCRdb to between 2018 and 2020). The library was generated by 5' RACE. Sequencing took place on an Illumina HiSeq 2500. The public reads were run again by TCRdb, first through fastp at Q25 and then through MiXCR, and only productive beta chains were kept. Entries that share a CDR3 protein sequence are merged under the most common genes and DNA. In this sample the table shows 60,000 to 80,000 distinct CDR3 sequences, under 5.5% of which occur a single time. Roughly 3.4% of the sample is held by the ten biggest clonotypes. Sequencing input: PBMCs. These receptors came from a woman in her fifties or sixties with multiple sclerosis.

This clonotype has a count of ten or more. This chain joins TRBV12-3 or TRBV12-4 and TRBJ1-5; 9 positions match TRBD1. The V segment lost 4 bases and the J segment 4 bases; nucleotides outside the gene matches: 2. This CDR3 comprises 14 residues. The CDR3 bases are TGTGCCAGCAGTTCAGGGACAGGGAATCAGCCCCAGCATTTT. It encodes CASSSGTGNQPQHF.

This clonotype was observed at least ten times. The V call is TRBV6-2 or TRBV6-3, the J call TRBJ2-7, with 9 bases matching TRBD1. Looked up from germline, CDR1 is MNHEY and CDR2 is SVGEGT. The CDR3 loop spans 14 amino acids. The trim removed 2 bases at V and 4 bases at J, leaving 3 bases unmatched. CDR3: CASSYETGGYEQYF. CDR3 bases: TGTGCCAGCAGTTACGAGACAGGGGGGTACGAGCAGTACTTC.

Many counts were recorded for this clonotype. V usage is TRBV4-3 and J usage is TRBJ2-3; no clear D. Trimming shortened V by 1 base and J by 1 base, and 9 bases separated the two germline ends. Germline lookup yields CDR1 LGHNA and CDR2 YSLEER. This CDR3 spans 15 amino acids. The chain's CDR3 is CASSQASSRTDTQYF. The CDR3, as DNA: TGCGCCAGCAGCCAAGCGAGCAGTCGCACAGATACGCAGTATTTT.

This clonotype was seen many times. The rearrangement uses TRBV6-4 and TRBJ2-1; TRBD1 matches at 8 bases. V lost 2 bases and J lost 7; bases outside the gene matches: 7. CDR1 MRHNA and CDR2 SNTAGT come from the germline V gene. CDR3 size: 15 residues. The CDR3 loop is CASSDRPGQANEQFF. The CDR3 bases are TGTGCCAGCAGTGACCGACCGGGACAGGCTAATGAGCAGTTCTTC.

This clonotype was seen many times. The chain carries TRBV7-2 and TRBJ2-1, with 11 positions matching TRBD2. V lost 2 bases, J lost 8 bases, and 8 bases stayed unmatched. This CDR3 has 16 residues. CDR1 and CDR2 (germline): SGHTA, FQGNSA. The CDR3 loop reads CASSLLAGGPSDEQFF. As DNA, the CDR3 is TGTGCCAGCAGCTTATTAGCGGGGGGGCCTTCGGATGAGCAGTTCTTC.

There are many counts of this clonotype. Written as DNA, the CDR3 is TGTGCCACCAGTGAGGCCTCTGGGGCCAACGTCCTGACTTTC. This sequence encodes CATSEASGANVLTF. The chain has TRBV24-1 and TRBJ2-6; D not resolved. Looked up from germline, CDR1 is KGHDR and CDR2 is SFDVKD. The CDR3 extends over 14 amino acids. Trimming took off 4 bases at V and 0 bases at J, with 3 bases between the two ends.

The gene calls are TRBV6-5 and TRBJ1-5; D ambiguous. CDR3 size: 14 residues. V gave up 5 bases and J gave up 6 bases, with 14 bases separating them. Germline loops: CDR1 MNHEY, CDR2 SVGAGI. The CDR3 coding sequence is TGTGCCAGCAGTGAGCACAGAGGCAGTCAGCCCCAGCATTTT. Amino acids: CASSEHRGSQPQHF.

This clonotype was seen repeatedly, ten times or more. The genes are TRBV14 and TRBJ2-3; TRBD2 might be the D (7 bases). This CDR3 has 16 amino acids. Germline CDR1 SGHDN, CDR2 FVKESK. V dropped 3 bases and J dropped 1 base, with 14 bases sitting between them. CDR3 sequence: CASSQLRGAGTDTQYF. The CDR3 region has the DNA TGTGCCAGCAGCCAGCTCCGGGGGGCCGGCACAGATACGCAGTATTTT.

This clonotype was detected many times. CDR3 DNA: TGTGCCAGCAGCTTATTGCTCGGGAGCACAGATACGCAGTATTTT. Translation gives CASSLLLGSTDTQYF. The chain carries TRBV7-2 and TRBJ2-3; D gene unclear. This CDR3 has 15 residues. Germline V gene lookup returns CDR1 SGHTA and CDR2 FQGNSA. The ends were cut back, 2 bases at V and 0 bases at J, with 9 bases in the middle.

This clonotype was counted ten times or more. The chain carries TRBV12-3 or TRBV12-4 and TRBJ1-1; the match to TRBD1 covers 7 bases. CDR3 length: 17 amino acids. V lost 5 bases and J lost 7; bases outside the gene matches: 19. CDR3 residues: CASSSNRPGTVFFEAFF. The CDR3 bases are TGTGCCAGCAGTAGCAATAGACCCGGGACAGTCTTTTTTGAAGCTTTCTTT.

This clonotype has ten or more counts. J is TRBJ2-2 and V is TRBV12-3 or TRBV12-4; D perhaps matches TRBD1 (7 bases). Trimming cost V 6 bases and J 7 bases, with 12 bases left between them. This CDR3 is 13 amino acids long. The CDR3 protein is CASRRQGGGELFF. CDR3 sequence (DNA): TGTGCCAGCAGGCGCCAGGGGGGCGGGGAGCTGTTTTTT.

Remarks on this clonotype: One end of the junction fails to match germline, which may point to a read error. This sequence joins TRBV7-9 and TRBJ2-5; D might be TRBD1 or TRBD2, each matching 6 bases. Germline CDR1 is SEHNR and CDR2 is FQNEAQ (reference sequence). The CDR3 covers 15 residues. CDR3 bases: TGTGCCAGCAGCTCGGGAGTCCCAGGGGTTGAGACCCATTACTTC. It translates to CASSSGVPGVETHYF.

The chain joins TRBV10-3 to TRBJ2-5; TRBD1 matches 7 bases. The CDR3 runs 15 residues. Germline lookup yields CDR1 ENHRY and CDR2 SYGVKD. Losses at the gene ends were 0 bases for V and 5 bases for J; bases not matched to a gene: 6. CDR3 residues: CAISESTRDSETQYF. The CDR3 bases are TGTGCCATCAGTGAGTCGACCCGGGACAGTGAGACCCAGTACTTC.

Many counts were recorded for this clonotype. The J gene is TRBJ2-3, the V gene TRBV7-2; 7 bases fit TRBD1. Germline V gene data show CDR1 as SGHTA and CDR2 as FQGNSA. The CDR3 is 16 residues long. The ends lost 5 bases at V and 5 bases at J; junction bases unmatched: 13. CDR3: CASSPPGTAGGDTQYF. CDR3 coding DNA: TGTGCCAGCAGCCCGCCCGGGACAGCCGGTGGAGATACGCAGTATTTT.

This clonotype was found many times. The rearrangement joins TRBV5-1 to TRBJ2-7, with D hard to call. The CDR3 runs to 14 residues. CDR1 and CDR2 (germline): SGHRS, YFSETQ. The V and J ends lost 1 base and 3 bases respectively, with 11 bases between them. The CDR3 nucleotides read TGCGCCAGCAGCTTGATCGGGTCCAACTACGAGCAGTACTTC. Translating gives CASSLIGSNYEQYF.

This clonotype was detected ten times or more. CDR3 protein: CASTKKGDYGYTF. CDR3 DNA sequence: TGTGCCAGCACTAAAAAGGGCGACTATGGCTACACCTTC. The chain carries TRBV6-2 or TRBV6-3 and TRBJ1-2; no reliable D call. V shed 7 bases and J shed 3 bases, with 12 bases lying between them. The length of the CDR3 is 13 residues. Per germline, CDR1 MNHEY and CDR2 SVGEGT.

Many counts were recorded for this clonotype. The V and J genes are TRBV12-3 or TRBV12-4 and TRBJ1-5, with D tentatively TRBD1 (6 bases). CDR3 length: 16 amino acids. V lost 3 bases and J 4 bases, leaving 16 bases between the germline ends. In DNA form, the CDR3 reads TGTGCCAGCAGTTTCTCGGCAGGGGTCAGAAATCAGCCCCAGCATTTT. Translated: CASSFSAGVRNQPQHF.

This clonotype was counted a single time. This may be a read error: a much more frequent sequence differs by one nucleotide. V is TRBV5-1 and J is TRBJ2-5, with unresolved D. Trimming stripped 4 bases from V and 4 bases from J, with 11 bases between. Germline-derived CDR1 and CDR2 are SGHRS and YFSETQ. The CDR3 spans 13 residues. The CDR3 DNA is TGCGCCAGCAGCGTACAGTGGGTAGAGACCCAGTACTTC. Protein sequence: CASSVQWVETQYF.

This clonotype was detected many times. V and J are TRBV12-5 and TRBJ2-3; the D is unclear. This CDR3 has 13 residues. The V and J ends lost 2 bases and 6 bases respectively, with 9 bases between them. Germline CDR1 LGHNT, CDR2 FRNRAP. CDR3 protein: CASGLTHRDTQYF. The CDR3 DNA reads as TGTGCTAGTGGTTTGACCCATCGGGATACGCAGTATTTT.

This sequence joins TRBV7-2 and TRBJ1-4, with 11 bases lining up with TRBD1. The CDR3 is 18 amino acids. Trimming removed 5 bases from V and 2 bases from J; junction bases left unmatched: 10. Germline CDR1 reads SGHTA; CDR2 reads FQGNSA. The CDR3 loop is CASSLGTGGIYTNEKLFF. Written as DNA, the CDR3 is TGTGCCAGCAGCCTGGGGACAGGGGGGATTTATACTAATGAAAAACTGTTTTTT.

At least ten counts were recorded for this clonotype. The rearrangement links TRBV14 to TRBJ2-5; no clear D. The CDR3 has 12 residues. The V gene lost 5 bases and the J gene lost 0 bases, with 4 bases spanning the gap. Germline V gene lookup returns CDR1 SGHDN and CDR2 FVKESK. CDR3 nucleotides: TGTGCCAGCAGCGCGCACCAAGAGACCCAGTACTTC. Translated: CASSAHQETQYF.

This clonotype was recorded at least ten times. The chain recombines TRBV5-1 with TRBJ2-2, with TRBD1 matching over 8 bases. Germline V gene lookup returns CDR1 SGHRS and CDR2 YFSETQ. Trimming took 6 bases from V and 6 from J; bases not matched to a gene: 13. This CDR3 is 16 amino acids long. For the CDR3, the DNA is TGCGCCAGCAACGACCCAGGGGGCGCAGAGTCCGGGGAGCTGTTTTTT. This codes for CASNDPGGAESGELFF.

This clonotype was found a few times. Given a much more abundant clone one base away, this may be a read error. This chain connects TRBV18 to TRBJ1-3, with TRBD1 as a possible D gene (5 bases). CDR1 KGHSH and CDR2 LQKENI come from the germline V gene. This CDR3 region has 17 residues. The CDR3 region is CASSPKEARGSGKTIYF. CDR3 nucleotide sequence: TGTGCCAGCTCACCCAAGGAAGCAAGGGGTAGTGGAAAAACCATATATTTT.

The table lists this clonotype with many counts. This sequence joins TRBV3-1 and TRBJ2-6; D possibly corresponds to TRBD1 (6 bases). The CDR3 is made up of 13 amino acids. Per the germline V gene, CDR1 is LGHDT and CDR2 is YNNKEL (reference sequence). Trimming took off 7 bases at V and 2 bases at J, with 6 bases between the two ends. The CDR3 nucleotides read TGTGCCAGCAACAGGGCTGGGGCCAACGTCCTGACTTTC. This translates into CASNRAGANVLTF.

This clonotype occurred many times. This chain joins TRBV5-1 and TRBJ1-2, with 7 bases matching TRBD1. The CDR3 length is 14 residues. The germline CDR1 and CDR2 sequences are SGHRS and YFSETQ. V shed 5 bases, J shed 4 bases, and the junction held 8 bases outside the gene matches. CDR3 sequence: CASSLDRAGYGYTF. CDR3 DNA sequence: TGCGCCAGCAGTCTCGACAGGGCAGGCTATGGCTACACCTTC.

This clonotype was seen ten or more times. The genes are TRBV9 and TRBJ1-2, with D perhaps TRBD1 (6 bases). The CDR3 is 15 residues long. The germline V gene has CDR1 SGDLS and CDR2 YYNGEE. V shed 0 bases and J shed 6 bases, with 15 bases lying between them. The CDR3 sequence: CASSVDVGGPDGYTF. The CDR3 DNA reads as TGTGCCAGCAGCGTAGATGTCGGGGGGCCGGATGGCTACACCTTC.